Each of the 28 T cell receptor beta chains below was sequenced from the same sample in a study of blood T cell repertoires in COVID-19. Clones were read by immunoSEQ multiplex PCR, and TCRdb kept only the in-frame ones, dropping some. The sample contains around 310,000 clones, approximately 89% of which appear only once. Input material: PBMCs or T cells enriched from blood (not recorded which). The origin of the receptors is a man aged 25 to 40 who had recovered from COVID-19.

This chain joins TRBV19 and TRBJ1-2; tentatively, D is TRBD1 (5 bases). With 4 bases removed from V and 4 bases from J, the gap between germline ends came to 10 bases. The CDR3 spans 13 residues. The germline gives CDR1 LNHDA, CDR2 SQIVND (reference sequence). CDR3 nucleotide sequence: TGTGCCAGTAGTAAGGGGCCGAGCTATGGCTACACCTTC. As protein: CASSKGPSYGYTF.

The chain recombines TRBV29-1 with TRBJ1-2; 7 bases line up with TRBD1. Germline CDR1 reads SQVTM; CDR2 reads ANQGSEA. Trimming removed 6 bases from V and 2 bases from J; junction bases left unmatched: 9. The CDR3 is 14 residues long. CDR3 sequence: CSVAGMTGNYGYTF. The CDR3 region has the DNA TGCAGCGTCGCAGGAATGACAGGGAACTATGGCTACACCTTC. The whole variable domain, filled in from reference TRBV29-1 and TRBJ1-2, reads SAVISQKPSRDICQRGTSLTIQCQVDSQVTMMFWYRQQPGQSLTLIATANQGSEATYESGFVIDKFPISRPNLTFSTLTVSNMSPEDSSIYLCSVAGMTGNYGYTFGSGTRLTVV.

This chain joins TRBV28 and TRBJ2-3, with 8 bases fitting TRBD2. This CDR3 is built from 16 residues. V was pared by 5 bases and J by 2 bases, with 9 bases of the junction left unmatched. CDR1 and CDR2 from the germline V gene are MDHEN and SYDVKM. DNA for the CDR3: TGTGCCAGCAGTCCCAGTAGCGGGGCCCCCACAGATACGCAGTATTTT. Residues: CASSPSSGAPTDTQYF.

V gene TRBV19 combines with J gene TRBJ1-1; 8 bases map to TRBD1. CDR3 length equals 12 residues. Germline loops: CDR1 LNHDA, CDR2 SQIVND (reference sequence). J lost 11 bases, V lost 6 bases, and 8 bases had no gene match. The CDR3 loop reads CASRDRDMRAFF. In nucleotides, the CDR3 is TGTGCCAGTAGGGACAGGGATATGAGGGCTTTCTTT.

The chain has TRBV6-2 or TRBV6-3 and TRBJ1-4; TRBD1 might be the D (5 bases). The CDR3 sequence is 14 residues long. CDR1 and CDR2 (germline): MNHEY, SVGEGT. Trimming pared 0 bases from V and 8 bases from J, leaving 10 bases between. For the CDR3, the DNA is TGTGCCAGCAGTTACTCATTTCGGGGGGAAAAACTGTTTTTT. Its protein product is CASSYSFRGEKLFF.

The V and J genes are TRBV13 and TRBJ2-4; 9 nucleotides match TRBD1. The CDR3 covers 17 residues. V lost 6 bases, J lost 0 bases, and 9 bases stayed unmatched. The germline CDR1 and CDR2 sequences are PRHDT and FYEKMQ (reference sequence). The CDR3 reads CASSISRDRVAKNIQYF. As DNA, the CDR3 is TGTGCCAGCAGTATCTCTCGGGACAGGGTAGCCAAAAACATTCAGTACTTC.

This sequence joins TRBV6-4 and TRBJ1-1, with D possibly matching TRBD1 (5 bases). The CDR3 loop spans 14 amino acids. Germline lookup yields CDR1 MRHNA and CDR2 SNTAGT. Trimming left V 3 bases short and J 4 bases short, with 12 bases between. The CDR3 region is CASSEQGWVTEAFF. As DNA, the CDR3 is TGTGCCAGCAGTGAGCAGGGATGGGTCACTGAAGCTTTCTTT.

The chain joins TRBV5-4 to TRBJ2-3; 10 positions agree with TRBD2. The CDR3 sequence is 15 residues long. The V gene's germline CDR1 is SGHNT and CDR2 YYREEE (reference sequence). The ends lost 4 bases at V and 0 bases at J; junction bases unmatched: 2. The CDR3 region has the DNA TGTGCCAGCAGCCCTAGCGGGGGAAGCACAGATACGCAGTATTTT. As protein: CASSPSGGSTDTQYF. The full variable domain, with the rest looked up from reference TRBV5-4 and TRBJ2-3, is ETGVTQSPTHLIKTRGQQVTLRCSSQSGHNTVSWYQQALGQGPQFIFQYYREEENGRGNFPPRFSGLQFPNYSSELNVNALELDDSALYLCASSPSGGSTDTQYFGPGTRLTVL.

The V gene is TRBV21-1, the J gene TRBJ1-2; the table's D gene call, TRBD1, was not cross checked with the DNA. TRBV21-1 is reported as a pseudogene. The CDR3 has 17 residues. CDR3 region: CASRKLGQGGTSLGYTF. The CDR3 DNA is TGTGCCAGCAGAAAGCTGGGACAGGGGGGGACATCGCTTGGCTACACCTTC.

This chain links TRBV18 with TRBJ1-6; possible D gene TRBD1, 6 bases. The length of the CDR3 is 15 residues. Germline V gene data show CDR1 as KGHSH and CDR2 as LQKENI. V was cut by 2 bases and J by 9 bases, with 14 bases left in between. For the CDR3, the DNA is TGTGCCAGCTCACCAGATCAGGGGCAGGGTTCACCCCTCCACTTT. It specifies CASSPDQGQGSPLHF.

V is TRBV7-2 and J is TRBJ2-7, with a weak D call TRBD2 (6 bases). Trimming removed 5 bases at V and 2 bases at J, with 13 bases between. Germline values: CDR1 SGHTA, CDR2 FQGNSA. This CDR3 has 14 residues. The CDR3 DNA is TGTGCCAGCAGCCCTGACTGGGGGGCCTACGAGCAGTACTTC. Its translation: CASSPDWGAYEQYF.

The rearrangement links TRBV7-3 to TRBJ2-2; TRBD1 matches 11 bases. V lost 2 bases to trimming and J lost 5 bases; unmatched junction nucleotides: 4. Germline CDR1 is SGHTA and CDR2 is FQGTGA. This CDR3 comprises 16 residues. CDR3 loop: CASSLFGQGATGELFF. The CDR3 DNA reads as TGTGCCAGCAGCTTATTTGGACAGGGGGCGACCGGGGAGCTGTTTTTT.

V is TRBV2 and J is TRBJ1-6; D call uncertain. Per the germline V gene, CDR1 is SNHLY and CDR2 is FYNNEI. This CDR3 contains 17 residues. V shed 0 bases and J shed 0 bases, with 9 bases lying between them. CDR3 DNA sequence: TGTGCCAGCAGTGAAGCGCCCGTCAGCTCCTATAATTCACCCCTCCACTTT. Encoded protein: CASSEAPVSSYNSPLHF.

The V and J genes are TRBV19 and TRBJ1-1; D is undetermined. Between the trimmed V and J ends, which lost 11 bases and 6 bases, there was a span of 16 bases. There are 12 residues in the CDR3. Germline loops: CDR1 LNHDA, CDR2 SQIVND (reference sequence). CDR3 residues: CAASGNAAEAFF. The CDR3, as DNA: TGTGCCGCCAGCGGGAACGCCGCTGAAGCTTTCTTT.

The rearrangement uses TRBV9 and TRBJ1-4; D perhaps matches TRBD1 (5 bases). Trimming shortened V by 0 bases and J by 8 bases, and 17 bases separated the two germline ends. In germline, CDR1 is SGDLS, CDR2 YYNGEE. CDR3 length equals 16 residues. In DNA, the CDR3 is TGTGCCAGCAGCGTAGCTACGGGGGGATCGGGGGAAAAACTGTTTTTT. As protein: CASSVATGGSGEKLFF.

The chain carries TRBV21-1 and TRBJ2-7; the table's D call, TRBD1, has no DNA check behind it. TRBV21-1 is a documented pseudogene. This CDR3 has 17 amino acids. CDR3: CASSKVVGAGVSYEQYF. The CDR3 nucleotides are TGTGCCAGCAGCAAAGTCGTGGGCGCAGGCGTCTCCTACGAGCAGTACTTC.

The V and J genes are TRBV2 and TRBJ2-2, with TRBD2 as a possible D gene (5 bases). The germline V gene has CDR1 SNHLY and CDR2 FYNNEI. V dropped 3 bases and J dropped 8 bases, with 16 bases sitting between them. CDR3 length: 15 residues. CDR3 nucleotides: TGTGCCAGCAGTGATTGGGCGGGTCAAAGTGGGGAGCTGTTTTTT. It yields the protein CASSDWAGQSGELFF.

The chain joins TRBV28 to TRBJ2-4; perhaps TRBD1 as D (5 bases). CDR3 length: 16 residues. Germline-derived CDR1 and CDR2 are MDHEN and SYDVKM. V was cut by 6 bases and J by 1 base, with 16 bases left in between. CDR3 sequence reads: CASSPFGAGAKNIQYF. The DNA of the CDR3 is TGTGCCAGCAGCCCATTTGGGGCCGGTGCCAAAAACATTCAGTACTTC.

The genes are TRBV2 and TRBJ1-4; the match to TRBD1 covers 9 bases. The CDR3 is 15 residues long. V lost 5 bases, J lost 8 bases, and 9 bases stayed unmatched. The germline V gene has CDR1 SNHLY and CDR2 FYNNEI. This chain's CDR3 is CASSLTPGQGEKLFF. In DNA, the CDR3 is TGTGCCAGCAGTCTCACCCCCGGACAGGGGGAAAAACTGTTTTTT.

The genes are TRBV7-9 and TRBJ1-2; 9 bases are a match to TRBD1. The CDR3 runs to 12 residues. The germline gives CDR1 SEHNR, CDR2 FQNEAQ (reference sequence). Trimming cost V 3 bases and J 9 bases; bases outside gene matches: 2. CDR3: CASSLGQGSYTF. CDR3 coding DNA: TGTGCCAGCAGCTTGGGACAGGGTAGCTACACCTTC.

In the case of this clone: Other DNA sequences within the sample encode an identical CDR3. The chain combines TRBV5-1 with TRBJ2-1; 13 nucleotides line up with TRBD2. The germline CDR1 and CDR2 sequences are SGHRS and YFSETQ. This CDR3 has 15 residues. V lost 1 base, J lost 7 bases, and 2 bases stayed unmatched. Here the CDR3 reads CASSLTSGGANEQFF. CDR3 coding DNA: TGCGCCAGCAGCTTGACTAGCGGGGGGGCAAATGAGCAGTTCTTC. The full variable domain, in which reference TRBV5-1 and TRBJ2-1 provide the parts outside the CDR3, is KAGVTQTPRYLIKTRGQQVTLSCSPISGHRSVSWYQQTPGQGLQFLFEYFSETQRNKGNFPGRFSGRQFSNSRSEMNVSTLELGDSALYLCASSLTSGGANEQFFGPGTRLTVL.

The chain uses TRBV6-5 and TRBJ1-2; 9 nucleotides line up with TRBD1. The V gene end was trimmed by 7 bases and the J gene end by 4 bases; junction bases not matched to a gene: 10. The CDR3 runs to 15 residues. Germline CDR1 is MNHEY and CDR2 is SVGAGI. The CDR3 sequence is CASTRRGTGLYGYTF. DNA for the CDR3: TGTGCCAGCACCCGGAGGGGGACAGGGCTCTATGGCTACACCTTC.

This clone has a single count. The genes are TRBV2 and TRBJ1-1; perhaps TRBD1 as D (5 bases). The CDR3 is 14 residues long. Trimming took off 5 bases at V and 0 bases at J, with 10 bases between the two ends. Germline V gene data show CDR1 as SNHLY and CDR2 as FYNNEI. CDR3 sequence reads: CASSTTELNTEAFF. The CDR3, as DNA: TGTGCCAGCAGTACGACAGAACTGAACACTGAAGCTTTCTTT.

This clone was recorded a few times. The V call is TRBV7-2, the J call TRBJ2-5, with 7 positions matching TRBD1. This CDR3 spans 14 amino acids. Germline CDR1 and CDR2: SGHTA and FQGNSA. The V gene end was trimmed by 0 bases and the J gene end by 6 bases; junction bases not matched to a gene: 4. CDR3 protein: CASSLAGGAKTQYF. CDR3 sequence (DNA): TGTGCCAGCAGCTTAGCAGGGGGCGCGAAGACCCAGTACTTC.

The genes are TRBV14 and TRBJ2-1; tentatively, D is TRBD2 (5 bases). Germline V gene lookup returns CDR1 SGHDN and CDR2 FVKESK. CDR3 length: 15 amino acids. Trimming removed 2 bases at V and 0 bases at J, with 8 bases between. CDR3 loop: CASSQLGSSYNEQFF. CDR3 nucleotide sequence: TGTGCCAGCAGCCAATTGGGGAGCTCCTACAATGAGCAGTTCTTC.

In this sample, this clone turned up once. The CDR3 loop is CASSESAGDTGELFF. The CDR3 coding sequence is TGTGCCAGCAGTGAATCCGCGGGGGACACCGGGGAGCTGTTTTTT. V and J are TRBV25-1 and TRBJ2-2, with TRBD2 matching 7 bases. The junction had 2 bases not matched to a gene; V was cut back by 1 base and J by 3 bases. The CDR3 spans 15 residues. The germline V gene encodes CDR1 MGHDK and CDR2 SYGVNS.

This clone has only a few counts. This chain joins TRBV13 and TRBJ2-2; tentative D call: TRBD2 (6 bases). The germline V gene has CDR1 PRHDT and CDR2 FYEKMQ (reference sequence). The CDR3 is 15 amino acids. The V end lost 5 bases, the J end lost 0 bases, and 10 bases lay between the germline ends. In DNA, the CDR3 is TGTGCCAGCAGCCATGGACTAACGAACACCGGGGAGCTGTTTTTT. This translates into CASSHGLTNTGELFF.

The chain uses TRBV3-1 (or the pseudogene TRBV3-2) and TRBJ1-5; 7 nucleotides agree with TRBD1. With V trimmed by 6 bases and J by 6 bases, 8 bases remained unmatched. The CDR3 loop spans 14 amino acids. Germline CDR1 LGHDT, CDR2 YNNKEL (reference sequence). CDR3 residues: CASRQTGAGQPQHF. In nucleotides, the CDR3 is TGTGCCAGCAGACAAACAGGGGCGGGTCAGCCCCAGCATTTT.